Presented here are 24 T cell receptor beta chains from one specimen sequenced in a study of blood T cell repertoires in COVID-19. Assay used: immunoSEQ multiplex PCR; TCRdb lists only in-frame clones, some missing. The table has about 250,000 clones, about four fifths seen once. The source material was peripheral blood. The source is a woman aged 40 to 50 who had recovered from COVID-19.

Written as DNA, the CDR3 is TGTGCCAGCAGCTTGGACAGGGGGCTTTTCGAAAAACTGTTTTTT. Translation: CASSLDRGLFEKLFF. The rearrangement joins TRBV5-5 to TRBJ1-4; 9 bases fit TRBD1. Trimming at V came to 0 bases and at J to 8 bases, leaving 5 bases not matched to a gene. The CDR3 spans 15 residues. Germline values: CDR1 SGHKS, CDR2 YYEKEE (reference sequence).

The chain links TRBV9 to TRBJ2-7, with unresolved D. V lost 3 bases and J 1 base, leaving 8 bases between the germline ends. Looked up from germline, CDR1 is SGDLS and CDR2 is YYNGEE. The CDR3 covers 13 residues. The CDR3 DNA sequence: TGTGCCAGCAGCGCCGGTCCGTCCTACGAGCAGTACTTC. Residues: CASSAGPSYEQYF.

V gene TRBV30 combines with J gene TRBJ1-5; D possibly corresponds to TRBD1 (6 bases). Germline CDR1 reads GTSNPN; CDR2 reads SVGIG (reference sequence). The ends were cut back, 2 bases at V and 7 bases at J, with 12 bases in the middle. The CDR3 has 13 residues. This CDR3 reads CAWSTGSRQPQHF. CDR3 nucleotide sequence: TGTGCCTGGAGTACAGGGTCTAGGCAGCCCCAGCATTTT.

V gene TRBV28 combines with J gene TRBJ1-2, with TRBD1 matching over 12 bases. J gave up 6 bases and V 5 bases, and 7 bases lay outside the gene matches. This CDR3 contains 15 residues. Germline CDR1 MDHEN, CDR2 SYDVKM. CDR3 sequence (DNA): TGTGCCAGCAGTAAACCGGGACAGGGGGCAGATGGCTACACCTTC. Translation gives CASSKPGQGADGYTF.

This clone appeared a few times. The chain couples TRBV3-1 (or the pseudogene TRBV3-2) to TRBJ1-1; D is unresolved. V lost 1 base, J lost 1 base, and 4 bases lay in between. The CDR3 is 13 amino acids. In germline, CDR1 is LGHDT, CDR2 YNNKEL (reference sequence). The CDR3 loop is CASSQVKNTEAFF. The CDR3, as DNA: TGTGCCAGCAGCCAAGTTAAGAACACTGAAGCTTTCTTT.

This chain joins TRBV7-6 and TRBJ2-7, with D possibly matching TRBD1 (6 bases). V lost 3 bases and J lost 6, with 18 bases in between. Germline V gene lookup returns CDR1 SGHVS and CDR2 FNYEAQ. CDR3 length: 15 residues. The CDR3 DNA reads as TGTGCCAGCAGCTTCCGACAGGATCTGCGTTCCGAGCAGTACTTC. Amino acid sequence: CASSFRQDLRSEQYF. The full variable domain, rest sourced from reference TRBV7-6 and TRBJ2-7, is GAGVSQSPRYKVTKRGQDVALRCDPISGHVSLYWYRQALGQGPEFLTYFNYEAQQDKSGLPNDRFSAERPEGSISTLTIQRTEQRDSAMYRCASSFRQDLRSEQYFGPGTRLTVT.

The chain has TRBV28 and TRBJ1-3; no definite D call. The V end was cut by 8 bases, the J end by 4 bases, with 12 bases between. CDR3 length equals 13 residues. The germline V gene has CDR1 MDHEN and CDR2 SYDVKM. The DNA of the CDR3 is TGTGCCAGCTATGAGGAGGCCGGAAACACCATATATTTT. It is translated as CASYEEAGNTIYF.

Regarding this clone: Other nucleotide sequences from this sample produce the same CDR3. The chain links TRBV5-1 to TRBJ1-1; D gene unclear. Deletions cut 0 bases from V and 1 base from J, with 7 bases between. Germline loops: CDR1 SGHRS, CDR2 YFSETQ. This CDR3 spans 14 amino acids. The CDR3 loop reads CASSLGQQNTEAFF. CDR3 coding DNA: TGCGCCAGCAGCTTGGGCCAACAGAACACTGAAGCTTTCTTT.

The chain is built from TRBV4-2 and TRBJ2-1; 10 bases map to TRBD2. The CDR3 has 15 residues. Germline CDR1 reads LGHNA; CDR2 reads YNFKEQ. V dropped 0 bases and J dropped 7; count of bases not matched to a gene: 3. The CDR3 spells CASSQDERGGNEQFF. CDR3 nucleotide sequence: TGTGCCAGCAGCCAAGATGAGCGGGGGGGAAATGAGCAGTTCTTC.

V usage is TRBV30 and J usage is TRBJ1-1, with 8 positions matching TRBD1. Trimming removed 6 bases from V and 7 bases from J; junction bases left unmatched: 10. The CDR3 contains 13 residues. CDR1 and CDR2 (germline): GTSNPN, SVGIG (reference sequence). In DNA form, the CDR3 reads TGTGCCTGTTCCGACAGGGGCATTAGTGAAGCTTTCTTT. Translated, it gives CACSDRGISEAFF.

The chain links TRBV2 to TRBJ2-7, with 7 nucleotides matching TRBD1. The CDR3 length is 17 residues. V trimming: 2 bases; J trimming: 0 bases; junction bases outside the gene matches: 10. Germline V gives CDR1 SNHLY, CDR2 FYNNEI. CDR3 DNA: TGTGCCAGCAGTGAATGGACCACCCGGGACAGCTCCTACGAGCAGTACTTC. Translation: CASSEWTTRDSSYEQYF.

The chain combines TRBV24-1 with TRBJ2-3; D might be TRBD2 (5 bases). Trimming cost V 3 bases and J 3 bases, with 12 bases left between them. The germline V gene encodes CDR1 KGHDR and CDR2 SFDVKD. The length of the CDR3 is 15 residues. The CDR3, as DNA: TGTGCCACCAGTGATCCGGGGAGATGGACAGATACGCAGTATTTT. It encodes CATSDPGRWTDTQYF.

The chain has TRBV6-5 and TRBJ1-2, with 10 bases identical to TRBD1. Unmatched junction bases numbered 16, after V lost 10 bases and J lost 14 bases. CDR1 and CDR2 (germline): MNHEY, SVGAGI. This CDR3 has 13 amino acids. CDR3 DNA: TGTGCCACTTTATTCCGGGACAGGGGCCTTTGGACCTTC. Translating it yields CATLFRDRGLWTF.

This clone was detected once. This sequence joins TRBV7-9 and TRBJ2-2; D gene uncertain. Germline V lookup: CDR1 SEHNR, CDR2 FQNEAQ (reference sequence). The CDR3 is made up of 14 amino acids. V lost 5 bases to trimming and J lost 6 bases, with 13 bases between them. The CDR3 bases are TGTGCCAGCAGCCTCGTCGTCCCGTCCGGGGAGCTGTTTTTT. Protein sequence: CASSLVVPSGELFF.

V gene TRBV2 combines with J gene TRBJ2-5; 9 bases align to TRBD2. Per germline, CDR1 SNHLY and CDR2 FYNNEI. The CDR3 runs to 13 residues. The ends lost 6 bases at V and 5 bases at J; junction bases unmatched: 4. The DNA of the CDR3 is TGTGCCAGCAGCCCAGGACTAGCGGAGACCCAGTACTTC. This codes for CASSPGLAETQYF.

The CDR3 DNA reads TGTGCCAGTAGTATAGACAGGGGATATGGCTACACCTTC. Protein sequence: CASSIDRGYGYTF. The chain employs TRBV19 and TRBJ1-2, with D perhaps matching TRBD1 (6 bases). V was pared by 0 bases and J by 5 bases, with 7 bases between. In germline, CDR1 is LNHDA, CDR2 SQIVND (reference sequence). The CDR3 length is 13 residues.

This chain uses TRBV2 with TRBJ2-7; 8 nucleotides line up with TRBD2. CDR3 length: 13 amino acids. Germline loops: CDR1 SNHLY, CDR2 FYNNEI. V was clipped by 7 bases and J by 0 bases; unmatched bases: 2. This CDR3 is CASIGLASYEQYF. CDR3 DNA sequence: TGTGCCAGCATTGGACTAGCCTCCTACGAGCAGTACTTC.

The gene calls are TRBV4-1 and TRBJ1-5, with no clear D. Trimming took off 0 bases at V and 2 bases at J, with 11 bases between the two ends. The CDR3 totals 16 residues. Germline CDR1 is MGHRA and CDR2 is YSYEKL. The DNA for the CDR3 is TGCGCCAGCAGCCAAGATACTAAAGTCGGCAATCAGCCCCAGCATTTT. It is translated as CASSQDTKVGNQPQHF.

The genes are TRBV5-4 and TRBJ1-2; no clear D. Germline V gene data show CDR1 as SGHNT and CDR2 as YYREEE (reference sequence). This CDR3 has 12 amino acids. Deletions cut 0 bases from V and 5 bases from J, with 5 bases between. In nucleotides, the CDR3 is TGTGCCAGCAGCTTGGAGCGTTATGGCTACACCTTC. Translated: CASSLERYGYTF.

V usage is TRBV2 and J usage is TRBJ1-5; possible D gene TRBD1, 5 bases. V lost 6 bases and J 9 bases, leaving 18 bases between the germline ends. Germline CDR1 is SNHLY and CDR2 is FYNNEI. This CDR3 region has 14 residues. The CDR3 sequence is CASSPDSLRWPQHF. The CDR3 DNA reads TGTGCCAGCAGCCCAGACAGTCTTCGATGGCCCCAGCATTTT.

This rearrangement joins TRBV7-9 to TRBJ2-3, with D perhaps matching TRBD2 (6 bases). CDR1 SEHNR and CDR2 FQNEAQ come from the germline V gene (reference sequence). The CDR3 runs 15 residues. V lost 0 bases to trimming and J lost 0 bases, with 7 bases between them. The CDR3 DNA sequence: TGTGCCAGCAGCTTAGCGCGGGGAAGCACAGATACGCAGTATTTT. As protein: CASSLARGSTDTQYF.

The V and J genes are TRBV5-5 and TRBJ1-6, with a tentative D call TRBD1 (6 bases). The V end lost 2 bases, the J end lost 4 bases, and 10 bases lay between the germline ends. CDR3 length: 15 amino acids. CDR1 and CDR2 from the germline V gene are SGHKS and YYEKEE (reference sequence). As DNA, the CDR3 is TGTGCCAGCAGCTTTCGGGACACTTATAATTCACCCCTCCACTTT. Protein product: CASSFRDTYNSPLHF.

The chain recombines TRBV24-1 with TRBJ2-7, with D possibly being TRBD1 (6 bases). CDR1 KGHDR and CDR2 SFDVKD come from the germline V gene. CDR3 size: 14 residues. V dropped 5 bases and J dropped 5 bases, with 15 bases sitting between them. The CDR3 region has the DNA TGTGCCACCAGTGGATCTTGGGACACCGACGAGCAGTACTTC. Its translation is CATSGSWDTDEQYF.

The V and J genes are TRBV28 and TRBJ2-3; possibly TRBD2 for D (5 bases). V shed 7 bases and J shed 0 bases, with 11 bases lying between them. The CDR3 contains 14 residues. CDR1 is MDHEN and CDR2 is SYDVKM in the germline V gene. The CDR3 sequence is CASTLASSTDTQYF. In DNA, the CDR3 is TGTGCCAGCACCCTAGCATCGAGCACAGATACGCAGTATTTT.